These 13 T cell receptor beta chains came from one sample sequenced in a study of T cell responses to AZD1222 COVID-19 vaccine. Method: immunoSEQ multiplex PCR; TCRdb's copy keeps in-frame clones and lacks some. The sample records about 99,000 clones, around nine tenths being singletons. The starting material was peripheral blood, obtained on day 0 of AZD1222 vaccination. These receptors were taken from an adult in good health.

This rearrangement joins TRBV4-1 to TRBJ1-2; perhaps TRBD1 as D (5 bases). CDR3 length equals 16 residues. The V gene lost 3 bases and the J gene lost 0 bases, with 14 bases spanning the gap. Per germline, CDR1 MGHRA and CDR2 YSYEKL. CDR3 sequence: CASSQGDSGANYGYTF. The CDR3 DNA follows: TGCGCCAGCAGCCAGGGAGACAGTGGGGCTAACTATGGCTACACCTTC.

The chain has TRBV20-1 and TRBJ2-7; D ambiguous. The CDR3 consists of 11 residues. Germline CDR1 and CDR2: DFQATT and SNEGSKA (reference sequence). Trimming removed 3 bases at V and 4 bases at J, with 7 bases between. CDR3 loop: CSASLSYEQYF. The DNA for the CDR3 is TGCAGTGCTAGTCTTTCTTACGAGCAGTACTTC.

The chain recombines TRBV6-1 with TRBJ1-5, with D hard to call. The CDR3 totals 16 residues. V lost 0 bases and J lost 2, with 11 bases in between. Germline CDR1 reads MNHNS; CDR2 reads SASEGT. In DNA form, the CDR3 reads TGTGCCAGCAGTGAAGCAACTCCCGGGGGCAATCAGCCCCAGCATTTT. Encoded protein: CASSEATPGGNQPQHF.

This rearrangement joins TRBV25-1 to TRBJ2-7, with D possibly being TRBD1 (5 bases). CDR1 is MGHDK and CDR2 is SYGVNS in the germline V gene. The CDR3 extends over 13 amino acids. V was pared by 5 bases and J by 5 bases, with 13 bases between. CDR3: CASSQGHWDEQYF. In DNA form, the CDR3 reads TGTGCCAGCAGTCAAGGACATTGGGACGAGCAGTACTTC.

In its sample, this clone was seen once. The rearrangement joins TRBV28 to TRBJ1-3; D perhaps matches TRBD1 (5 bases). The CDR3 runs 19 residues. Germline V CDR1 and CDR2: MDHEN, SYDVKM. With 6 bases removed from V and 8 bases from J, the gap between germline ends came to 32 bases. CDR3 sequence (DNA): TGTGCCAGCAGCGGGTCGCGAGGGACCGGGGGTATGGCCTCGTACACCATATATTTT. This gives the protein CASSGSRGTGGMASYTIYF.

This chain joins TRBV28 and TRBJ2-2, with TRBD1 matching over 7 bases. Per the germline V gene, CDR1 is MDHEN and CDR2 is SYDVKM. Germline trimming cut 6 bases from V and 2 bases from J; bases unmatched to any gene: 9. The CDR3 sequence is 16 residues long. The CDR3 bases are TGTGCCAGCAGGGCCGGACAGGCGATTAACACCGGGGAGCTGTTTTTT. Translating gives CASRAGQAINTGELFF.

The chain uses TRBV27 and TRBJ1-5; D call uncertain. CDR1 and CDR2 from the germline V gene are MNHEY and SMNVEV (reference sequence). V gave up 3 bases and J gave up 14 bases, with 20 bases separating them. The CDR3 is made up of 14 amino acids. CDR3 coding DNA: TGTGCCAGCAGTTTTCGGAGGCAATCAGCCCCAGAGCATTTT. Translated: CASSFRRQSAPEHF.

CDR3 residues: CASRAGTGEFLGYNEQFF. CDR3 DNA sequence: TGTGCCAGTAGGGCCGGGACAGGGGAATTTTTGGGATACAATGAGCAGTTCTTC. The chain carries TRBV19 and TRBJ2-1; TRBD1 matches 10 bases. Trimming at V came to 6 bases and at J to 4 bases, leaving 15 bases not matched to a gene. The germline gives CDR1 LNHDA, CDR2 SQIVND (reference sequence). The CDR3 loop spans 18 amino acids.

The gene calls are TRBV21-1 and TRBJ2-1; the table gives TRBD1 as D, unverified against the DNA. TRBV21-1 is a pseudogene locus. The CDR3 sequence is 15 residues long. CDR3 region: CASSKGTATYNEQFF. DNA of the CDR3: TGTGCCAGCAGCAAGGGGACAGCTACATACAATGAGCAGTTCTTC.

The CDR3: CAWNQDRHTYEQYF. The CDR3 DNA reads TGTGCCTGGAACCAGGACAGGCACACCTACGAGCAGTACTTC. The chain combines TRBV30 with TRBJ2-7; 7 nucleotides agree with TRBD1. Germline V gene data show CDR1 as GTSNPN and CDR2 as SVGIG (reference sequence). V shed 4 bases, J shed 2 bases, and the junction held 8 bases outside the gene matches. This CDR3 has 14 residues. The full variable domain, completed using reference TRBV30 and TRBJ2-7, is SQTIHQWPATLVQPVGSPLSLECTVEGTSNPNLYWYRQAAGRGLQLLFYSVGIGQISSEVPQNLSASRPQDRQFILSSKKLLLSDSGFYLCAWNQDRHTYEQYFGPGTRLTVT.

The J gene is TRBJ2-1, the V gene TRBV2; D is possibly TRBD2 (6 bases). The V gene lost 9 bases and the J gene lost 4 bases, with 19 bases spanning the gap. The germline CDR1 and CDR2 sequences are SNHLY and FYNNEI. The length of the CDR3 is 15 residues. CDR3 loop: CARTLARGSYNEQFF. The CDR3 DNA sequence: TGTGCCAGGACTCTAGCGCGCGGGTCTTACAATGAGCAGTTCTTC.

The V call is TRBV7-6, the J call TRBJ2-2; TRBD1 matches 7 bases. CDR1 and CDR2 from the germline V gene are SGHVS and FNYEAQ. Trimming removed 1 base from V and 4 bases from J; junction bases left unmatched: 3. The CDR3 runs 15 residues. CDR3 nucleotides: TGTGCCAGCAGCTTAGGAAGGGGGCTCACCGGGGAGCTGTTTTTT. Translation: CASSLGRGLTGELFF. Together with reference TRBV7-6 and TRBJ2-2, the CDR3 gives the full variable domain: GAGVSQSPRYKVTKRGQDVALRCDPISGHVSLYWYRQALGQGPEFLTYFNYEAQQDKSGLPNDRFSAERPEGSISTLTIQRTEQRDSAMYRCASSLGRGLTGELFFGEGSRLTVL.

This chain links TRBV6-1 with TRBJ1-1, with D uncertain. Trimming took 2 bases from V and 0 from J, leaving 10 bases between them. The germline V gene has CDR1 MNHNS and CDR2 SASEGT. CDR3 length: 15 amino acids. CDR3 sequence (DNA): TGTGCCAGCAGTGAAATTCTGGAATTGAACACTGAAGCTTTCTTT. Translating it yields CASSEILELNTEAFF.